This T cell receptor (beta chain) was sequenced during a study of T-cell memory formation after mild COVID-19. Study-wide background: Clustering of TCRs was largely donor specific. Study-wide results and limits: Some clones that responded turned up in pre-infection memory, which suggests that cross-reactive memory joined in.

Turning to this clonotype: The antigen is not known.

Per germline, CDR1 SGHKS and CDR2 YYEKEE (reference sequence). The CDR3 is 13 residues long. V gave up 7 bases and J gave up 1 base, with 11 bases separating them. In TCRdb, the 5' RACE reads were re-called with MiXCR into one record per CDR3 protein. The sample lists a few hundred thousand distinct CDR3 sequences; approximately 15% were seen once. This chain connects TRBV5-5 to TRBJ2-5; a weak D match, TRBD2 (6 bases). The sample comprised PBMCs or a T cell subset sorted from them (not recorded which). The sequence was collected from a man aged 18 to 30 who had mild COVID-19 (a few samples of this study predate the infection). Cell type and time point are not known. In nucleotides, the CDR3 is TGTGCCAGCCAAATGGGGGGCCAAGAGACCCAGTACTTC. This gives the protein CASQMGGQETQYF.